The present T cell receptor (beta chain) was sequenced within a study of CD4 T cells in lung cancer (dated by TCRdb to the late 2010s). About the study as a whole: To find responses to candidate mutation-encoded neoepitopes, the study screened blood T cells from NSCLC patients and isolated neoantigen-specific CD4+ T-cell clones and TCRs. Tumor and non-adjacent lung tissue came from a few patients undergoing curative-intent resections for stage I-III non-small cell lung cancer. Lung adenocarcinoma or squamous cell carcinoma was present in the resected patients, who were aged 60 to 69 at blood donation and were mostly former smokers. Treatments received by the patients before blood donation included platinum chemotherapy, and some patients received nivolumab or pembrolizumab. The frequency of neoantigen-specific clonotypes in tumor resections, non-adjacent lung and cultured T-cell products was tracked by TCRB deep sequencing.

Non-adjacent lung tissue was collected from the same resection as far from the malignant lesion as possible, at a distance of at least 3 cm. Broader findings and caveats from the paper: Some blood-derived responses might reflect in vitro priming of naive T cells or cross-reactivity rather than memory responses to the cancer.

The method was the immunoSEQ multiplex PCR assay. Qiagen DNeasy or QIAamp micro DNA kits were used to isolate DNA, and the Adaptive Biotechnology human TCRB sequencing kit was used to sequence TCRB. TCRB libraries were sequenced on an Illumina MiSeq. Turning to the authors' computational methods: The kit provider's software was used to analyze TCRB sequence data, and Fisher's exact test was applied to assess tumor enrichment of clonotype templates. TCRdb took this table from immuneACCESS and kept in-frame rearrangements with V and J called. Such tables lack part of the clones; where checked against another copy, unresolved V genes explain under half of the gap, and the rest is unexplained. The V and J calls and clone size were taken over from that table, and D and trimming were inferred from the DNA. The sample yields approximately 10,000 clones; over 50% were counted once. The ten largest clones represent 15% to 19% of the sample.

This clone is medium-sized (0.01 to 0.1%) in terms of sample share. Its target antigen remains unknown. Per-base qualities were not stored, and no clone one base away is much larger. The same CDR3 arises from other DNA sequences in this sample as well. The germline V end is reduced by 0 bases and the J end by 4 bases; junction bases left unmatched: 3. The CDR3 measures 15 amino acids from cysteine to phenylalanine. Just CDR3 DNA is preserved here, 45 bases in frame from base 1. Sequences SGDLS (CDR1) and YYNGEE (CDR2) are obtained from the germline V gene. The chain is encoded by TRBV9 joined to TRBJ2-1; TRBD1 agrees with 8 junctional bases. This receptor was obtained from a man aged 55 to 70 with non-small cell lung cancer. The sample taken for sequencing was normal lung tissue taken away from the tumor. The CDR3 region has the sequence CASSVVGTGYNEQFF. The DNA sequence reads TGTGCCAGCAGCGTAGTCGGGACAGGATACAATGAGCAGTTCTTC.